This entry lists 25 T cell receptor beta chains sequenced from one sample in a study of T cell changes during pregnancy in multiple sclerosis. Libraries were prepared by immunoSEQ multiplex PCR; TCRdb keeps only in-frame clonotypes and omits some of them. Of 8,600 or so clones in the sample, 70% to 90% were seen once. The sample consisted of CD8+ T cells from peripheral blood mononuclear cells, taken in the first trimester of pregnancy. The receptors originated from a female donor in good health, enrolled as a control in a pregnancy study.

The chain couples TRBV5-1 to TRBJ2-3, with TRBD2 identical over 9 bases. The CDR3 sequence is 17 residues long. CDR1 and CDR2 (germline): SGHRS, YFSETQ. V lost 2 bases and J lost 3; bases outside the gene matches: 10. In DNA form, the CDR3 reads TGCGCCAGCAGCTTCGGGCCCGGGACTAGCATAACAGATACGCAGTATTTT. Its protein is CASSFGPGTSITDTQYF.

The rearrangement uses TRBV21-1 and TRBJ1-1; the D call in the table, TRBD1, was not verified against the DNA. TRBV21-1 represents a pseudogene. The CDR3 is made up of 20 amino acids. The CDR3 sequence is CASSKVGQGGGLGANTEAFF. CDR3 coding DNA: TGTGCCAGCAGCAAAGTCGGACAGGGTGGGGGTTTGGGGGCGAACACTGAAGCTTTCTTT.

This clone was picked up a small number of times. The chain couples TRBV27 to TRBJ1-1; D is uncertain. Germline CDR1 reads MNHEY; CDR2 reads SMNVEV (reference sequence). The CDR3 contains 12 residues. Trimming left V 6 bases short and J 1 base short, with 6 bases between. CDR3 region: CASRETNTEAFF. Here the CDR3 DNA reads TGTGCCAGCAGGGAGACGAACACTGAAGCTTTCTTT.

The chain combines TRBV18 with TRBJ2-7, with 10 nucleotides matching TRBD1. CDR3 length: 15 residues. Trimming at V came to 3 bases and at J to 3 bases, leaving 5 bases not matched to a gene. Germline V gives CDR1 KGHSH, CDR2 LQKENI. CDR3 bases: TGTGCCAGCTCACCGAACGACAGGGGGCTCTACGAGCAGTACTTC. This encodes CASSPNDRGLYEQYF.

The V gene is TRBV12-5, the J gene TRBJ2-6; 8 positions match TRBD1. Germline assignment: CDR1 LGHNT and CDR2 FRNRAP. Unmatched junction bases numbered 10, after V lost 1 base and J lost 2 bases. CDR3 size: 19 residues. In DNA, the CDR3 is TGTGCTAGTGGTTTGGCAACGGGACAGGCCTTTACTGGGGCCAACGTCCTGACTTTC. This encodes CASGLATGQAFTGANVLTF.

Comments on this clone: An end of the junction differs from the germline gene, which may be a read error. The chain employs TRBV11-2 and TRBJ1-2; unclear D gene. The CDR3 runs 14 residues. The V gene's germline CDR1 is SGHAT and CDR2 FQNNGV. CDR3 DNA: TGTGCCAGCAGCCTAGACGGCGGAAGTTATGGCTACACCTTC. Amino acids: CASSLDGGSYGYTF.

This clone showed up just once. V is TRBV5-8 and J is TRBJ2-1, with D unresolved. V was pared by 3 bases and J by 0 bases, with 13 bases between. Germline V gene sequence: CDR1 SGHTS, CDR2 YDEGEE. This CDR3 has 16 amino acids. The CDR3 sequence: CASSSTGSYSYNEQFF. DNA of the CDR3: TGTGCCAGCAGCTCAACCGGGTCCTACTCCTACAATGAGCAGTTCTTC.

V is TRBV27 and J is TRBJ2-3, with D perhaps TRBD2 (5 bases). The CDR3 consists of 16 residues. Germline V gene sequence: CDR1 MNHEY, CDR2 SMNVEV (reference sequence). Trimming stripped 2 bases from V and 0 bases from J, with 12 bases between. CDR3 sequence: CASSLGGSVSTDTQYF. The CDR3, as DNA: TGTGCCAGCAGTTTAGGAGGCTCGGTGAGCACAGATACGCAGTATTTT.

The chain combines TRBV27 with TRBJ2-5; weak D call: TRBD1 (6 bases). Germline lookup yields CDR1 MNHEY and CDR2 SMNVEV (reference sequence). V was trimmed by 5 bases and J by 5 bases, leaving 12 bases between them. CDR3 length: 13 amino acids. CDR3 coding DNA: TGTGCCAGCAGTCCGCAGGGGCGGGAGACCCAGTACTTC. Translation gives CASSPQGRETQYF.

In this sample, this clone turned up once. V usage is TRBV2 and J usage is TRBJ2-3; D unresolved. The V end was cut by 2 bases, the J end by 4 bases, with 19 bases between. The germline gives CDR1 SNHLY, CDR2 FYNNEI. The CDR3 is 17 residues long. CDR3 sequence reads: CASSEKGPLKAADTQYF. CDR3 DNA: TGTGCCAGCAGTGAAAAAGGCCCTCTAAAGGCGGCAGATACGCAGTATTTT.

The V and J genes are TRBV6-5 and TRBJ1-1, with a weak D call TRBD1 (6 bases). This CDR3 has 14 amino acids. The V and J ends lost 0 bases and 3 bases respectively, with 8 bases between them. CDR1 is MNHEY and CDR2 is SVGAGI in the germline V gene. CDR3 DNA: TGTGCCAGCAGTTACTCGAGGGGGTACACTGAAGCTTTCTTT. Residues: CASSYSRGYTEAFF.

The chain carries TRBV6-1 and TRBJ2-7; TRBD1 is a possible D gene (6 bases). Germline values: CDR1 MNHNS, CDR2 SASEGT. V was trimmed by 6 bases and J by 0 bases, leaving 9 bases between them. This CDR3 comprises 13 residues. The CDR3 protein is CASSGTNSYEQYF. The CDR3 region has the DNA TGTGCCAGCAGCGGGACAAACTCCTACGAGCAGTACTTC.

The J gene is TRBJ2-2, the V gene TRBV6-1; 7 bases align to TRBD2. CDR1 and CDR2 from the germline V gene are MNHNS and SASEGT. CDR3 length: 15 amino acids. J was trimmed by 7 bases and V by 2 bases; bases with no gene match: 7. CDR3 amino acids: CASSESPGTNGELFF. CDR3 bases: TGTGCCAGCAGTGAATCACCAGGGACTAACGGGGAGCTGTTTTTT.

This chain links TRBV10-3 with TRBJ1-3; D unresolved. Germline V lookup: CDR1 ENHRY, CDR2 SYGVKD. The ends were cut back, 7 bases at V and 0 bases at J, with 19 bases in the middle. The CDR3 contains 17 residues. CDR3 amino acids: CAINSGRRKLSGNTIYF. The CDR3 DNA is TGTGCCATCAATTCGGGGAGGCGGAAACTCTCTGGAAACACCATATATTTT.

The chain has TRBV6-1 and TRBJ2-3; D ambiguous. Trimming left V 8 bases short and J 2 bases short, with 8 bases between. The germline gives CDR1 MNHNS, CDR2 SASEGT. This CDR3 is 12 amino acids long. CDR3 in amino acids: CASGEATDTQYF. The CDR3 bases are TGTGCCAGCGGAGAGGCCACAGATACGCAGTATTTT.

This clone was detected only once. The chain uses TRBV28 and TRBJ2-5, with D perhaps matching TRBD2 (5 bases). V lost 3 bases to trimming and J lost 4 bases, with 12 bases between them. This CDR3 region has 14 residues. The germline V gene has CDR1 MDHEN and CDR2 SYDVKM. The CDR3 sequence: CASSFYVGVETQYF. CDR3 sequence (DNA): TGTGCCAGCAGTTTTTATGTGGGAGTAGAGACCCAGTACTTC.

The count of this clone is one. V usage is TRBV6-5 and J usage is TRBJ2-1; 7 nucleotides line up with TRBD2. Per the germline V gene, CDR1 is MNHEY and CDR2 is SVGAGI. This CDR3 region has 15 residues. V trimming: 6 bases; J trimming: 1 base; junction bases outside the gene matches: 6. The CDR3 DNA sequence: TGTGCCAGCAGCCAAGCGGGAAGTTCCTACAATGAGCAGTTCTTC. Its protein is CASSQAGSSYNEQFF.

The chain is built from TRBV6-1 and TRBJ2-7; D remains ambiguous. CDR1 and CDR2 (germline): MNHNS, SASEGT. V was shortened by 2 bases and J by 4 bases, with 12 bases between the two germline ends. The CDR3 extends over 14 amino acids. In DNA form, the CDR3 reads TGTGCCAGCAGTGAAATCGACTCGAATTACGAGCAGTACTTC. This encodes CASSEIDSNYEQYF.

The V gene is TRBV28, the J gene TRBJ1-5; 9 positions match TRBD1. CDR1 is MDHEN, CDR2 SYDVKM, per germline. Trimming removed 7 bases from V and 8 bases from J; junction bases left unmatched: 18. The CDR3 is made up of 17 amino acids. The CDR3 reads CASTAPGQGASGEPQHF. CDR3 DNA sequence: TGTGCCAGCACCGCTCCGGGACAGGGCGCCTCCGGAGAGCCCCAGCATTTT.

CDR3 sequence reads: CASAASGGNSYEQYF. CDR3 DNA: TGTGCCAGCGCTGCTAGCGGGGGGAACTCCTACGAGCAGTACTTC. The chain is built from TRBV6-1 and TRBJ2-7; TRBD2 matches at 11 bases. Germline V gene sequence: CDR1 MNHNS, CDR2 SASEGT. CDR3 length: 15 residues. The V gene end was trimmed by 8 bases and the J gene end by 0 bases; junction bases not matched to a gene: 6.

The J gene is TRBJ2-7, the V gene TRBV5-4, with TRBD1 matching over 11 bases. The CDR3 contains 15 residues. The germline V gene has CDR1 SGHNT and CDR2 YYREEE (reference sequence). J was trimmed by 3 bases and V by 3 bases; bases with no gene match: 5. The chain's CDR3 is CASSWTGGALYEQYF. The CDR3 bases are TGTGCCAGCAGCTGGACAGGGGGCGCCCTCTACGAGCAGTACTTC. The full variable domain, rest sourced from reference TRBV5-4 and TRBJ2-7, is ETGVTQSPTHLIKTRGQQVTLRCSSQSGHNTVSWYQQALGQGPQFIFQYYREEENGRGNFPPRFSGLQFPNYSSELNVNALELDDSALYLCASSWTGGALYEQYFGPGTRLTVT.

The J gene is TRBJ1-2, the V gene TRBV11-2, with D perhaps TRBD1 (6 bases). Germline CDR1 and CDR2: SGHAT and FQNNGV. V lost 4 bases to trimming and J lost 0 bases, with 15 bases between them. The CDR3 loop spans 16 amino acids. Written as DNA, the CDR3 is TGTGCCAGCAGCTCGAGGGGGTTAGGGGCTAACTATGGCTACACCTTC. Translated, it gives CASSSRGLGANYGYTF.

The genes are TRBV27 and TRBJ2-7, with 7 bases aligning to TRBD1. CDR1 and CDR2 (germline): MNHEY, SMNVEV (reference sequence). The CDR3 has 15 amino acids. V shed 5 bases and J 4 bases; nucleotides not matched to a gene: 11. CDR3 nucleotide sequence: TGTGCCAGCAGTACCCCTAAGGGGGCAGAGTACGAGCAGTACTTC. Amino acids: CASSTPKGAEYEQYF.

A few counts support this clone. The gene calls are TRBV25-1 and TRBJ2-1; maybe TRBD2 (5 bases). The ends were cut back, 3 bases at V and 8 bases at J, with 8 bases in the middle. Per the germline V gene, CDR1 is MGHDK and CDR2 is SYGVNS. The CDR3 is made up of 12 amino acids. Written as DNA, the CDR3 is TGTGCCAGCAGTGATTTCGGGGATGAGCAGTTCTTC. As protein: CASSDFGDEQFF.

The V and J genes are TRBV9 and TRBJ2-7; tentatively, D is TRBD1 (5 bases). The germline gives CDR1 SGDLS, CDR2 YYNGEE. V lost 3 bases, J lost 12 bases, and 16 bases lay in between. The CDR3 sequence is 12 residues long. The CDR3 coding sequence is TGTGCCAGCAGCGGAGACTCGACAGAGAGGTACTTC. Translation: CASSGDSTERYF.